This T cell receptor (beta chain) was observed in a study of CD8+ T cells in alopecia areata. As for the study in general: Twice a day, 5 to 10 mg of oral tofacitinib was administered to treated patients.

Germline CDR1 MGHRA, CDR2 YSYEKL. The CDR3 runs to 15 residues. With 2 bases clipped from V and 6 bases from J, the junction kept 6 bases outside the gene matches. As concerns this clone: Its antigen is not known.

Regarding the study as a whole: An increase in clonality over normal scalp was evident in lesional scalp, especially alopecia totalis/universalis. While patients received tofacitinib, many expanded lesional clones remained present in scalp and blood.

The treatment: oral pan-JAK inhibitor, 5-10 mg twice daily. Sequencing relied on a cDNA template that was reverse transcribed from extracted RNA. Generated by immunoSEQ multiplex PCR, the TCRdb table keeps only in-frame clones and is missing some. Here the sample spans 150,000 to 200,000 clones, roughly two thirds being singletons. This material consisted of CD4+ T cells sorted from blood, taken at week 4, from a patient treated with tofacitinib. The chain employs TRBV4-1 and TRBJ2-2; 7 bases line up with TRBD2. This TCR came from a human donor with alopecia areata. CDR3 in DNA: TGCGCCAGCAGCCAATACCTAGCGGCTCCCGGGGAGCTGTTTTTT. It translates to CASSQYLAAPGELFF.